The rows below give T cell receptor beta chains drawn from one sample of a study of OX40 agonist ivuxolimab in advanced cancers. Method: immunoSEQ multiplex PCR; TCRdb's copy keeps in-frame clones and lacks some. Altogether approximately 47,000 clones are present, about 81% being singletons, with the ten largest covering about 7.2%. The sequencing here drew on CD4+ or CD8+ T cells sorted from blood, taken in a trial of the OX40 agonist ivuxolimab. These receptors came from an adult with an advanced solid tumor such as melanoma, head and neck, liver or kidney cancer. Both conserved end residues are part of each CDR3. D genes are given only for firm matches. A row's size may be missing; if present it is once, few, many or a size class.

abundance: NA
d_gene: NA
j_gene: TRBJ2-3
v_gene: TRBV5-1
CDR3nt: TGCGCCAGCAGCCCCGCGACACATCAGAAGGATACGCAGTATTTT
CDR3aa: CASSPATHQKDTQYF

abundance: NA
d_gene: TRBD1
j_gene: TRBJ2-2
v_gene: TRBV27
CDR3nt: TGTGCCAGCAGTTTTGTAGGGGGCTCGCCCGGGGAGCTGTTTTTT
CDR3aa: CASSFVGGSPGELFF

abundance: NA
d_gene: NA
j_gene: TRBJ1-1
v_gene: TRBV15
CDR3nt: TGTGCCACCAGCAGATTCTGGGGGTCCACTGAAGCTTTCTTT
CDR3aa: CATSRFWGSTEAFF

abundance: NA
d_gene: NA
j_gene: TRBJ2-7
v_gene: TRBV6-5
CDR3nt: TGTGCCAGCAGTAGGACAGACGAGCAGTACTTC
CDR3aa: CASSRTDEQYF

abundance: NA
d_gene: NA
j_gene: TRBJ1-4
v_gene: TRBV10-2
CDR3nt: TGCGCCAGCAGCCCTGGGAAGGCCTTTGATGCAACTAATGAAAAACTGTTTTTT
CDR3aa: CASSPGKAFDATNEKLFF

abundance: NA
d_gene: TRBD2
j_gene: TRBJ2-5
v_gene: TRBV5-1
CDR3nt: TGCGCCAGCAGAGCGGGAGGACAAGAGACCCAGTACTTC
CDR3aa: CASRAGGQETQYF

abundance: NA
d_gene: NA
j_gene: TRBJ2-1
v_gene: TRBV10-3
CDR3nt: TGTGCCATCAGTGAGATGGGCGGAGTGGATGAGCAGTTCTTC
CDR3aa: CAISEMGGVDEQFF

abundance: once
d_gene: NA
j_gene: TRBJ1-2
v_gene: TRBV6-6
CDR3nt: TGTGCCAGCAGGGAAGGGGGTTCTAACTATGGCTACACCTTC
CDR3aa: CASREGGSNYGYTF

abundance: NA
d_gene: NA
j_gene: TRBJ2-5
v_gene: TRBV10-2
CDR3nt: TGCGCCAGCAGTGAGGACCAAGAGACCCAGTACTTC
CDR3aa: CASSEDQETQYF

abundance: NA
d_gene: NA
j_gene: TRBJ2-5
v_gene: TRBV5-1
CDR3nt: TGCGCCAGCAGCTTGGCGGGGAACCAAGAGACCCAGTACTTC
CDR3aa: CASSLAGNQETQYF

abundance: NA
d_gene: TRBD2
j_gene: TRBJ2-1
v_gene: TRBV4-1
CDR3nt: TGCGCCAGCAGCCGACTAGCGGGAAGACACAATGAGCAGTTCTTC
CDR3aa: CASSRLAGRHNEQFF

abundance: NA
d_gene: TRBD1
j_gene: TRBJ1-2
v_gene: TRBV5-1
CDR3nt: TGCGCCAGCAGCCCAGGACAGGGGGGAAACTATGGCTACACCTTC
CDR3aa: CASSPGQGGNYGYTF